The 10 T cell receptor beta chains below come from one sample, sequenced in a study of blood T cell repertoires in COVID-19 (TCRdb year 2020). The library relied on the immunoSEQ multiplex PCR assay. The table comes from immuneACCESS by way of TCRdb, which keeps in-frame sequences with V and J called. Part of the clones is missing from these tables; in studies checked, under half for an unresolved V gene and the rest for unknown reasons. Across this sample there are tens of thousands of clones, with about 93% seen only once. In total, the top ten clones hold roughly 6.1% of the sample. The sequencing input was peripheral blood. These receptors were taken from a human donor in a cohort sampled during active COVID-19.

The chain employs TRBV7-8 and TRBJ2-5, with 12 nucleotides matching TRBD2. The CDR3 is 15 amino acids. Germline trimming cut 5 bases from V and 4 bases from J; bases unmatched to any gene: 5. The germline gives CDR1 SGHVS, CDR2 FQNEAQ. The CDR3 DNA reads as TGTGCCAGCAGCACCGGACTAGCGGGGAGAGAGACCCAGTACTTC. Amino acids: CASSTGLAGRETQYF.

The rearrangement joins TRBV30 to TRBJ2-7; D remains ambiguous. Trimming took off 2 bases at V and 7 bases at J, with 15 bases between the two ends. The CDR3 covers 13 residues. Looked up from germline, CDR1 is GTSNPN and CDR2 is SVGIG (reference sequence). The DNA of the CDR3 is TGTGCCTGGAGTAATCTACAGAGCATAGAGCAGTACTTC. It is translated as CAWSNLQSIEQYF. The variable domain in full, completed from reference TRBV30 and TRBJ2-7, reads SQTIHQWPATLVQPVGSPLSLECTVEGTSNPNLYWYRQAAGRGLQLLFYSVGIGQISSEVPQNLSASRPQDRQFILSSKKLLLSDSGFYLCAWSNLQSIEQYFGPGTRLTVT.

J is TRBJ1-1 and V is TRBV6-5; D is ambiguous. V lost 4 bases, J lost 1 base, and 7 bases lay in between. This CDR3 is 13 amino acids long. Germline values: CDR1 MNHEY, CDR2 SVGAGI. DNA of the CDR3: TGTGCCAGCAGTTCCACAGCGAACACTGAAGCTTTCTTT. Translating gives CASSSTANTEAFF.

This clone was seen a few times. The chain is built from TRBV5-1 and TRBJ1-2; TRBD1 matches 8 bases. The junction had 5 bases not matched to a gene; V was cut back by 0 bases and J by 4 bases. The CDR3 is made up of 15 amino acids. From germline, CDR1 is SGHRS and CDR2 YFSETQ. The CDR3 spells CASSLDRGDIYGYTF. CDR3 bases: TGCGCCAGCAGCTTGGACAGGGGGGATATCTATGGCTACACCTTC.

The CDR3: CASSLGESTDTQYF. The CDR3 DNA reads TGCGCCAGCAGCTTGGGTGAGAGCACAGATACGCAGTATTTT. The chain is built from TRBV5-1 and TRBJ2-3; D remains ambiguous. The germline gives CDR1 SGHRS, CDR2 YFSETQ. V lost 0 bases to trimming and J lost 0 bases, with 5 bases between them. The CDR3 length is 14 residues.

The chain employs TRBV18 and TRBJ1-2; D may be TRBD1 (6 bases). Germline assignment: CDR1 KGHSH and CDR2 LQKENI. There are 12 residues in the CDR3. The V end was cut by 2 bases, the J end by 7 bases, with 8 bases between. The DNA for the CDR3 is TGTGCCAGCTCACCAAGAGGGGGTGGCTACACCTTC. Protein product: CASSPRGGGYTF.

The chain couples TRBV7-2 to TRBJ2-3; 7 bases match TRBD1. Germline CDR1 is SGHTA and CDR2 is FQGNSA. The CDR3 totals 15 residues. The V gene end was trimmed by 1 base and the J gene end by 2 bases; junction bases not matched to a gene: 3. For the CDR3, the DNA is TGTGCCAGCAGCTTAGTGGGGACAGCCACAGATACGCAGTATTTT. Protein: CASSLVGTATDTQYF. Complete variable domain (other parts from reference TRBV7-2 and TRBJ2-3): GAGVSQSPSNKVTEKGKDVELRCDPISGHTALYWYRQSLGQGLEFLIYFQGNSAPDKSGLPSDRFSAERTGGSVSTLTIQRTQQEDSAVYLCASSLVGTATDTQYFGPGTRLTVL.

This chain uses TRBV2 with TRBJ2-1, with 12 nucleotides matching TRBD2. Trimming cost V 5 bases and J 6 bases; bases outside gene matches: 8. Germline CDR1 is SNHLY and CDR2 is FYNNEI. CDR3 length equals 16 residues. The CDR3 nucleotides read TGTGCCAGCAGTTACCCCGGACTAGCGGGGATCAATGAGCAGTTCTTC. This gives the protein CASSYPGLAGINEQFF.

The chain links TRBV3-1 (or the pseudogene TRBV3-2) to TRBJ2-1; TRBD2 aligns across 9 bases. The junction had 0 bases not matched to a gene; V was cut back by 9 bases and J by 0 bases. This CDR3 is 13 amino acids long. Germline loops: CDR1 LGHDT, CDR2 YNNKEL (reference sequence). CDR3 region: CASSGSSYNEQFF. CDR3 DNA sequence: TGTGCCAGTAGCGGGAGCTCCTACAATGAGCAGTTCTTC.

This clone was found a few times. This chain connects TRBV6-2 or TRBV6-3 to TRBJ2-3; TRBD2 might be the D (6 bases). Germline values: CDR1 MNHEY, CDR2 SVGEGT. The V and J ends lost 5 bases and 2 bases respectively, with 8 bases between them. The CDR3 is 13 residues long. CDR3 coding DNA: TGTGCCAGCAGTCGGGACTTCACAGATACGCAGTATTTT. Translation: CASSRDFTDTQYF.